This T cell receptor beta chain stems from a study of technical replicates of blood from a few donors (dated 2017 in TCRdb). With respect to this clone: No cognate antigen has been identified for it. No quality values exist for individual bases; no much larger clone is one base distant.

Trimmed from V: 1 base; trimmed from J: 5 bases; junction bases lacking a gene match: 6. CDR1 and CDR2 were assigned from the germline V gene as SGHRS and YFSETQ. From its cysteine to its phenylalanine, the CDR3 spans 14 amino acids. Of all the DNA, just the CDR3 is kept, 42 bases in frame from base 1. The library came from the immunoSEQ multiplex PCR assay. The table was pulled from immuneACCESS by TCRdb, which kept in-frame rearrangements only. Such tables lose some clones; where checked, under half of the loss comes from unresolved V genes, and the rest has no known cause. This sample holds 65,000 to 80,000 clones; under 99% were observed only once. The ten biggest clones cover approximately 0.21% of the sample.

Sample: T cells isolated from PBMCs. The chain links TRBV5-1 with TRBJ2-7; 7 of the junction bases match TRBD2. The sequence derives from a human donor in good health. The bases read TGCGCCAGCAGCTTGACCAGCGGGAACCACGAGCAGTACTTC. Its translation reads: CASSLTSGNHEQYF. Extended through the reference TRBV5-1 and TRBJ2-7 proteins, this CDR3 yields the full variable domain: KAGVTQTPRYLIKTRGQQVTLSCSPISGHRSVSWYQQTPGQGLQFLFEYFSETQRNKGNFPGRFSGRQFSNSRSEMNVSTLELGDSALYLCASSLTSGNHEQYFGPGTRLTVT.